One and the same sample provided the 17 T cell receptor beta chains below, sequenced in a study of beta chain features in type 1 diabetes. TCRB transcripts that were expressed got sequenced, as all of the isolated RNA had been reverse transcribed. Profiled with immunoSEQ multiplex PCR; TCRdb holds only in-frame clones, not every one. The table shows 860,000 or so clones, with about a sixth occurring only once. The sequenced sample was naive CD4+ T cells from blood. The receptors stem from a woman younger than 35 in good health.

This clone was observed a handful of times. Other DNA sequences from this sample encode an identical CDR3 as well. The chain recombines TRBV5-1 with TRBJ2-5, with TRBD1 as a possible D gene (5 bases). This CDR3 is 13 amino acids long. Trimming pared 0 bases from V and 2 bases from J, leaving 5 bases between. In germline, CDR1 is SGHRS, CDR2 YFSETQ. CDR3 in DNA: TGCGCCAGCAGCTTGGGGACACAAGAGACCCAGTACTTC. Translation gives CASSLGTQETQYF.

V gene TRBV9 combines with J gene TRBJ2-3; 8 bases agree with TRBD2. V lost 1 base to trimming and J lost 4 bases; unmatched junction nucleotides: 20. The CDR3 is 20 residues long. Germline CDR1 is SGDLS and CDR2 is YYNGEE. The CDR3, as DNA: TGTGCCAGCAGCGTACGTGGTCAGCGGGAGTGGGGGAAGTCTGCAGATACGCAGTATTTT. This sequence encodes CASSVRGQREWGKSADTQYF. Supplemented by reference TRBV9 and TRBJ2-3, the full variable domain reads DSGVTQTPKHLITATGQRVTLRCSPRSGDLSVYWYQQSLDQGLQFLIQYYNGEERAKGNILERFSAQQFPDLHSELNLSSLELGDSALYFCASSVRGQREWGKSADTQYFGPGTRLTVL.

The rearrangement joins TRBV28 to TRBJ1-4; 9 bases align to TRBD1. CDR1 is MDHEN and CDR2 is SYDVKM in the germline V gene. The trim removed 3 bases at V and 8 bases at J, leaving 7 bases unmatched. The CDR3 runs 15 residues. CDR3 sequence: CASSFGGQGSEKLFF. The CDR3 DNA sequence: TGTGCCAGCAGTTTCGGCGGACAGGGGAGCGAAAAACTGTTTTTT.

In its sample, this clone was seen a few times. The chain is built from TRBV5-4 and TRBJ2-6, with D possibly being TRBD1 (6 bases). Germline CDR1 and CDR2: SGHNT and YYREEE (reference sequence). Trimming stripped 4 bases from V and 4 bases from J, with 15 bases between. The length of the CDR3 is 16 residues. The CDR3 coding sequence is TGTGCCAGCAGCCACCCCTGGACAGCCGGGGCCAACGTCCTGACTTTC. It translates to CASSHPWTAGANVLTF.

This clone was picked up a small number of times. This rearrangement joins TRBV2 to TRBJ1-1; perhaps TRBD1 as D (6 bases). The ends were cut back, 5 bases at V and 6 bases at J, with 19 bases in the middle. Germline assignment: CDR1 SNHLY and CDR2 FYNNEI. The CDR3 consists of 15 residues. This chain's CDR3 is CASSFWGGVIAEAFF. The CDR3 bases are TGTGCCAGCAGTTTCTGGGGGGGCGTAATAGCTGAAGCTTTCTTT.

This clone was observed a handful of times. The gene calls are TRBV7-3 and TRBJ2-3; D unclear. V gave up 3 bases and J gave up 6 bases, with 7 bases separating them. This CDR3 region has 12 residues. Germline lookup yields CDR1 SGHTA and CDR2 FQGTGA. The CDR3 DNA is TGTGCCAGCAGCTTGGAGACCGATACGCAGTATTTT. It yields the protein CASSLETDTQYF.

This clone was seen more than once but under ten times. The chain carries TRBV5-1 and TRBJ2-3, with D possibly matching TRBD2 (6 bases). CDR3 size: 16 residues. Germline CDR1 is SGHRS and CDR2 is YFSETQ. V was shortened by 0 bases and J by 2 bases, with 13 bases between the two germline ends. The CDR3: CASSLGAGMDTDTQYF. The CDR3 DNA follows: TGCGCCAGCAGCTTGGGGGCGGGAATGGACACAGATACGCAGTATTTT. The full variable domain, its missing parts supplied by reference TRBV5-1 and TRBJ2-3, is KAGVTQTPRYLIKTRGQQVTLSCSPISGHRSVSWYQQTPGQGLQFLFEYFSETQRNKGNFPGRFSGRQFSNSRSEMNVSTLELGDSALYLCASSLGAGMDTDTQYFGPGTRLTVL.

CDR3 in amino acids: CASSLGQVDTQYF. In DNA form, the CDR3 reads TGTGCCAGCAGCTTAGGACAGGTAGATACGCAGTATTTT. V usage is TRBV7-9 and J usage is TRBJ2-3, with D maybe TRBD1 (6 bases). V lost 1 base to trimming and J lost 5 bases, with 7 bases between them. Per germline, CDR1 SEHNR and CDR2 FQNEAQ (reference sequence). The CDR3 consists of 13 residues.

The chain carries TRBV5-8 and TRBJ2-5; 7 bases fit TRBD2. Germline loops: CDR1 SGHTS, CDR2 YDEGEE. This CDR3 has 18 residues. Trimming cost V 0 bases and J 4 bases; bases outside gene matches: 15. The CDR3 spells CASSLAYVGAGARETQYF. CDR3 nucleotide sequence: TGTGCCAGCAGCTTGGCGTATGTTGGTGCGGGAGCTCGAGAGACCCAGTACTTC. Full variable domain (missing parts from reference TRBV5-8 and TRBJ2-5): EAGVTQSPTHLIKTRGQQATLRCSPISGHTSVYWYQQALGLGLQFLLWYDEGEERNRGNFPPRFSGRQFPNYSSELNVNALELEDSALYLCASSLAYVGAGARETQYFGPGTRLLVL.

This clone was counted only a few times. This chain joins TRBV5-1 and TRBJ1-1, with D unresolved. V lost 4 bases and J lost 2, with 15 bases in between. The CDR3 runs to 15 residues. Per the germline V gene, CDR1 is SGHRS and CDR2 is YFSETQ. Written as DNA, the CDR3 is TGCGCCAGCAGCCCGGACGCCCAGGTAAACACTGAAGCTTTCTTT. It specifies CASSPDAQVNTEAFF.

Comment on this clone: The same CDR3 is also encoded by other DNA sequences in this sample. The chain recombines TRBV7-2 with TRBJ1-2; D is unresolved. CDR3 size: 13 residues. Germline lookup yields CDR1 SGHTA and CDR2 FQGNSA. V lost 5 bases and J 2 bases, leaving 9 bases between the germline ends. The CDR3 nucleotides are TGTGCCAGCAGCCAGGACCGGAACTATGGCTACACCTTC. Amino acid sequence: CASSQDRNYGYTF.

The sample holds a few counts of this clone. The CDR3 sequence: CASNYASNEQFF. Written as DNA, the CDR3 is TGTGCCAGCAATTATGCTTCCAATGAGCAGTTCTTC. The rearrangement uses TRBV25-1 and TRBJ2-1, with unresolved D. Trimming took 7 bases from V and 6 from J, leaving 10 bases between them. Germline V CDR1 and CDR2: MGHDK, SYGVNS. The CDR3 contains 12 residues. Drawing the rest from reference TRBV25-1 and TRBJ2-1, the complete variable domain is EADIYQTPRYLVIGTGKKITLECSQTMGHDKMYWYQQDPGMELHLIHYSYGVNSTEKGDLSSESTVSRIRTEHFPLTLESARPSHTSQYLCASNYASNEQFFGPGTRLTVL.

This clone was observed a few times. The chain employs TRBV5-4 and TRBJ2-5, with D possibly matching TRBD1 (6 bases). The CDR3 sequence is 14 residues long. Germline assignment: CDR1 SGHNT and CDR2 YYREEE (reference sequence). The ends were cut back, 0 bases at V and 2 bases at J, with 8 bases in the middle. This chain's CDR3 is CASSLGDTQETQYF. In DNA form, the CDR3 reads TGTGCCAGCAGCTTGGGGGACACACAAGAGACCCAGTACTTC.

The chain couples TRBV10-3 to TRBJ2-3; 8 bases are shared with TRBD2. After removal of 3 bases from V and 3 bases from J, the junction contained 8 bases not matched to a gene. From germline, CDR1 is ENHRY and CDR2 SYGVKD. The length of the CDR3 is 16 residues. This chain's CDR3 is CAISERREVETDTQYF. CDR3 in DNA: TGTGCCATCAGTGAAAGGCGGGAGGTGGAAACAGATACGCAGTATTTT.

This clone occurred a few times. The V and J genes are TRBV10-3 and TRBJ1-2; the D gene is possibly TRBD1 (6 bases). Germline V CDR1 and CDR2: ENHRY, SYGVKD. This CDR3 has 16 residues. V was clipped by 0 bases and J by 4 bases, with 15 bases between them. CDR3 DNA sequence: TGTGCCATCAGTGAGTCCCGGAGACAGGTTGGCTATGGCTACACCTTC. Its translation: CAISESRRQVGYGYTF.

This clone was seen just once. This chain connects TRBV18 to TRBJ2-5; D possibly corresponds to TRBD2 (5 bases). V lost 3 bases, J lost 1 base, and 15 bases lay in between. CDR1 and CDR2 (germline): KGHSH, LQKENI. The CDR3 spans 16 residues. CDR3 coding DNA: TGTGCCAGCTCACCTTCCTTCGTGAGGGTCCAAGAGACCCAGTACTTC. Protein: CASSPSFVRVQETQYF.

The chain links TRBV5-1 to TRBJ2-2; D remains unclear. The germline gives CDR1 SGHRS, CDR2 YFSETQ. V was shortened by 4 bases and J by 5 bases, with 18 bases between the two germline ends. The CDR3 sequence is 16 residues long. CDR3 coding DNA: TGCGCCAGCAGCAAGATACAACTCCCATTGACCGGGGAGCTGTTTTTT. Amino acids: CASSKIQLPLTGELFF.